This T cell receptor beta chain was captured in a study of spatial heterogeneity in lung cancer. This clonotype was seen at least ten times. Its antigen is still unknown. From the 5' RACE reads, TCRdb called clonotypes with MiXCR, one entry per CDR3 protein. The sample shows approximately 25,000 distinct CDR3 sequences, more than 8% of them seen only once. The time point denotes: sample taken at primary tumor resection. Patients with untreated early-stage non-small cell lung cancer, numbering 72, were the donors. The authors sequenced whole RNA from tumor, nontumor lung or frozen PBMC without sorting. From germline, CDR1 is SGHTA and CDR2 FQGNSA. The CDR3 extends over 14 amino acids. The ends were cut back, 0 bases at V and 6 bases at J, with 12 bases in the middle. Study results and limitations: One measure, the expanded intratumoral alpha and beta TCR count, tracked tumor mutation counts.

The clonotype originates from a male donor with early-stage non-small cell lung cancer. Sample: lung tumor tissue, taken at surgery. The V call is TRBV7-2, the J call TRBJ2-7; the D is unclear. In DNA form, the CDR3 reads TGTGCCAGCAGCTTAGCCCCCAGTTTAGGCGAGCAGTACTTC. Translated, it gives CASSLAPSLGEQYF.